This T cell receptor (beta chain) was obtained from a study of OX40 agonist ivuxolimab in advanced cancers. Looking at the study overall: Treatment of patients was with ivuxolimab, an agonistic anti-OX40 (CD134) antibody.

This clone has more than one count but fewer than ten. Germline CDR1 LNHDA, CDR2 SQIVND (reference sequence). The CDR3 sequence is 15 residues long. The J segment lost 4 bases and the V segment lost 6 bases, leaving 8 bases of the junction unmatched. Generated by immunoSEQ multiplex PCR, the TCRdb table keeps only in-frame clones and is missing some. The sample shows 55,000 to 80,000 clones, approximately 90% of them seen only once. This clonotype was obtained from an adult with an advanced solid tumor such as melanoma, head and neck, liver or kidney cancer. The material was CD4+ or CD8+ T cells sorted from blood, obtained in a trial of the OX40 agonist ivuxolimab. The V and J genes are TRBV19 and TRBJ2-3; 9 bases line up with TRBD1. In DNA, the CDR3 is TGTGCCAGTAGCCCGTTGGGACAGGGATCAGATACGCAGTATTTT. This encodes CASSPLGQGSDTQYF.